One T cell receptor (beta chain) is described in this entry. Its antigen remains unidentified. The germline V gene encodes CDR1 KGHDR and CDR2 SFDVKD. The CDR3 has 19 residues. The ends lost 0 bases at V and 7 bases at J; junction bases unmatched: 9. This sample is part of a study of T cell responses to AZD1222 COVID-19 vaccine. Sequenced by immunoSEQ multiplex PCR; TCRdb stores in-frame clones only, minus some. The repertoire holds approximately 270,000 clones, with 90% to 95% as singletons. Study outcomes and limitations: Among AZD1222 vaccinees, only six or seven were seropositive at baseline.

The clonotype was recovered from an adult who received the AZD1222 COVID-19 vaccine. The chain has TRBV24-1 and TRBJ2-1, with 15 bases aligning to TRBD2. The source was peripheral blood, collected 28 days after the second AZD1222 dose. The CDR3 nucleotides read TGTGCCACCAGTGATTTGCCCGGACTAGCGGGGGGGCCGCGGAATGAGCAGTTCTTC. This codes for CATSDLPGLAGGPRNEQFF.